A selection of T cell receptor beta chains follows, all from one sample in a study of blood T cell repertoires in COVID-19. TCRdb's table, derived via immunoSEQ multiplex PCR, lists solely in-frame clones and lacks some. The sample has fewer than 150,000 clones, roughly 87% seen once; the top ten hold over 15%. Sequenced input: PBMCs or T cells enriched from blood (not recorded which). These receptors were collected from a man aged 25-45 years who had recovered from COVID-19. Both conserved end residues are part of each CDR3. Fields, in order: V gene, clone size, D gene, J gene, CDR3 protein, CDR3 DNA. The D gene is left open where the match is weak. Only part of the rows carry a size: once, few, many, or a class if the clone is expanded.

TRBV2	-	TRBD1	TRBJ2-1	CASRLSSPGQGSYNEQFF	TGTGCCAGCAGACTATCCAGCCCGGGACAGGGGTCCTACAATGAGCAGTTCTTC
TRBV11-3	-	TRBD1	TRBJ2-6	CASSPGQGARAGANVLTF	TGTGCCAGCAGCCCCGGACAGGGGGCGCGCGCTGGGGCCAACGTCCTGACTTTC
TRBV12-5	-	TRBD1	TRBJ1-5	CASGVDRGETHF	TGTGCTAGTGGTGTAGACAGGGGGGAAACCCATTTT
TRBV6-5	-	-	TRBJ2-1	CASSPGRGYYNEQFF	TGTGCCAGCAGCCCCGGGCGGGGATATTACAATGAGCAGTTCTTC
TRBV5-1	-	TRBD2	TRBJ2-5	CASSFPSGRVQETQYF	TGCGCCAGCAGCTTTCCTAGCGGGAGGGTGCAAGAGACCCAGTACTTC
TRBV18	-	-	TRBJ1-3	CASSPGDTRTIYF	TGTGCCAGCTCACCGGGGGACACTAGGACCATATATTTT
TRBV5-5	-	-	TRBJ1-5	CASSLAGGVRNQPQHF	TGTGCCAGCAGCTTGGCGGGAGGGGTGCGCAATCAGCCCCAGCATTTT
TRBV14	-	TRBD1	TRBJ2-1	CASSQGFRTGSDEQFF	TGTGCCAGCAGCCAGGGTTTTAGGACAGGGAGCGATGAGCAGTTCTTC
TRBV5-5	-	-	TRBJ2-5	CASSFIWDSETQYF	TGTGCCAGCAGCTTCATATGGGACTCAGAGACCCAGTACTTC
TRBV27	-	-	TRBJ2-3	CASSSPPITDTQYF	TGTGCCAGCAGTTCCCCCCCAATCACAGATACGCAGTATTTT
TRBV29-1	-	-	TRBJ2-7	CSALTDQSDEQYF	TGCAGCGCTCTGACAGACCAGTCCGACGAGCAGTACTTC
TRBV2	-	TRBD2	TRBJ2-1	CASSEGQRGRNEQFF	TGTGCCAGCAGTGAGGGGCAGCGGGGGAGAAATGAGCAGTTCTTC
TRBV12-5	-	-	TRBJ2-3	CASGADISTDTQYF	TGTGCTAGTGGCGCTGACATAAGCACAGATACGCAGTATTTT
TRBV20-1	-	-	TRBJ1-2	CSASTDSGGYGYTF	TGCAGTGCTAGTACGGACTCCGGCGGCTATGGCTACACCTTC
TRBV11-2	few	-	TRBJ1-5	CASSLYTDQPQHF	TGTGCCAGCAGCTTATATACTGATCAGCCCCAGCATTTT
TRBV4-1	once	-	TRBJ2-7	CASSQDRSEQYF	TGCGCCAGCAGCCAAGATAGAAGCGAGCAGTACTTC
TRBV18	-	-	TRBJ2-5	CASSPQSGDVETQYF	TGTGCCAGCTCACCCCAGTCAGGGGACGTAGAGACCCAGTACTTC
TRBV5-1	-	TRBD1	TRBJ2-5	CASSQTGGSETQYF	TGCGCCAGCAGCCAAACAGGGGGCTCAGAGACCCAGTACTTC
TRBV18	-	TRBD2	TRBJ2-7	CASSEGLAGGLDYEQYF	TGTGCCAGCTCAGAGGGGCTAGCGGGAGGGCTTGACTACGAGCAGTACTTC
TRBV11-2	-	TRBD2	TRBJ2-1	CASSAWTSGRSHEQFF	TGTGCCAGCAGCGCATGGACTAGCGGGAGGTCCCATGAGCAGTTCTTC
TRBV7-9	-	TRBD1	TRBJ2-3	CASSGQGSTDTQYF	TGTGCCAGCAGCGGACAGGGTTCAACAGATACGCAGTATTTT
TRBV9	-	-	TRBJ1-4	CASSTGHNEKLFF	TGTGCCAGCAGCACGGGACACAACGAAAAACTGTTTTTT
TRBV6-5	-	-	TRBJ2-1	CASSSSGTRYNEQFF	TGTGCCAGCAGCTCATCCGGGACTCGATACAATGAGCAGTTCTTC
TRBV5-5	-	TRBD2	TRBJ2-1	CASSLLAASYNEQFF	TGTGCCAGCAGCCTACTAGCGGCTTCCTACAATGAGCAGTTCTTC
TRBV6-5	-	TRBD1	TRBJ2-3	CASGNRGWIDTQYF	TGTGCCAGCGGAAACAGGGGGTGGATAGATACGCAGTATTTT
TRBV5-1	-	TRBD1	TRBJ1-4	CASSPQGAKANEKLFF	TGCGCCAGCAGCCCACAGGGGGCCAAGGCTAATGAAAAACTGTTTTTT
TRBV2	-	TRBD1	TRBJ1-4	CASRGQGTEKLFF	TGTGCCAGCAGGGGACAGGGTACGGAAAAACTGTTTTTT
TRBV19	-	TRBD1	TRBJ2-1	CASRRGRDSSYNEQFF	TGTGCCAGTAGGAGGGGCCGGGACAGCTCCTACAATGAGCAGTTCTTC
TRBV6-5	-	TRBD2	TRBJ2-1	CASRSSGRGWNEQFF	TGTGCCAGCAGAAGTAGCGGGAGGGGTTGGAATGAGCAGTTCTTC
TRBV5-4	-	TRBD1	TRBJ2-1	CASSLGQGFGNEQFF	TGTGCCAGCAGCTTGGGACAGGGATTTGGGAATGAGCAGTTCTTC
TRBV7-9	-	-	TRBJ1-1	CASSLGNSYDTEAFF	TGTGCCAGCAGCTTAGGAAACAGCTACGACACTGAAGCTTTCTTT
TRBV7-2	-	TRBD2	TRBJ2-5	CASSLTGLAGETQYF	TGTGCCAGCAGCCTGACCGGACTAGCGGGTGAGACCCAGTACTTC
TRBV5-4	-	TRBD2	TRBJ2-7	CASSFSAGAREQYF	TGTGCCAGCAGCTTCTCAGCGGGAGCGCGGGAGCAGTACTTC
TRBV19	-	-	TRBJ2-1	CASSIGGDEQFF	TGTGCCAGTAGTATTGGCGGAGATGAGCAGTTCTTC
TRBV25-1	-	TRBD1	TRBJ1-3	CATRADRDGNTIYF	TGTGCCACCAGAGCCGACAGGGATGGAAACACCATATATTTT
TRBV6-1	-	-	TRBJ1-3	CASSDAGNTIYF	TGTGCCAGCAGTGATGCAGGGAACACCATATATTTT
TRBV5-4	-	TRBD1	TRBJ1-3	CASSLNRGDYGNTIYF	TGTGCCAGCAGCCTAAACAGGGGGGACTATGGAAACACCATATATTTT
TRBV5-4	-	-	TRBJ2-3	CASSLGSAGTDTQYF	TGTGCCAGCAGCTTGGGTAGTGCTGGCACAGATACGCAGTATTTT
TRBV5-6	-	TRBD1	TRBJ1-2	CASRGVTGLKDYGYTF	TGTGCCAGCAGGGGGGTGACAGGGCTAAAGGACTATGGCTACACCTTC
TRBV11-2	-	TRBD1	TRBJ2-7	CASSLDPQGKTTGQYF	TGTGCCAGCAGCTTAGATCCACAGGGGAAGACTACGGGGCAGTACTTC
TRBV4-1	-	TRBD2	TRBJ2-2	CASSQRPGGPDTGELFF	TGCGCCAGCAGCCAACGCCCGGGGGGGCCTGACACCGGGGAGCTGTTTTTT
TRBV5-1	-	-	TRBJ2-3	CASSFEGGIADTQYF	TGCGCCAGCAGCTTTGAGGGAGGAATTGCAGATACGCAGTATTTT
TRBV29-1	-	-	TRBJ1-2	CSVRTYGYTF	TGCAGCGTTAGAACATATGGCTACACCTTC
TRBV29-1	-	-	TRBJ1-1	CSVDRMNTEAFF	TGCAGCGTAGACAGGATGAACACTGAAGCTTTCTTT
TRBV5-1	-	-	TRBJ2-1	CASSLGGSGTYNEQFF	TGCGCCAGCAGCTTGGGTGGGAGTGGCACGTACAATGAGCAGTTCTTC
TRBV2	-	TRBD1	TRBJ1-4	CASATGGDEKLFF	TGTGCCAGCGCAACAGGGGGTGATGAAAAACTGTTTTTT
TRBV6-4	once	TRBD2	TRBJ2-1	CASSEGTSNEQFF	TGTGCCAGCAGTGAAGGGACTAGCAATGAGCAGTTCTTC
TRBV6-5	-	-	TRBJ1-6	CASTKGTGDNSPLHF	TGTGCCAGCACCAAAGGTACAGGCGATAATTCACCCCTCCACTTT